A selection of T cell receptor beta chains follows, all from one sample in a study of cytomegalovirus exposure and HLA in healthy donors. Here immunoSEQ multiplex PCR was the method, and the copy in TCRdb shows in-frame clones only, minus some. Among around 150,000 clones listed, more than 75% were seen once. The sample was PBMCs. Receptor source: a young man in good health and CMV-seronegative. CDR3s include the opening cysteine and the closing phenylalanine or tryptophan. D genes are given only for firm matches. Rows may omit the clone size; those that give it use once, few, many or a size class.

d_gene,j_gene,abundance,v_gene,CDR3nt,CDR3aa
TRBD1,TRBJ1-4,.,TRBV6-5,TGTGCCAGCAGTTACGCGGGACAGGGGAATGAAAAACTGTTTTTT,CASSYAGQGNEKLFF
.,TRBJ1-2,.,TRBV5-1,TGCGCCAGCAGCTTGCAAGGGGCCCGCTATGGCTACACCTTC,CASSLQGARYGYTF
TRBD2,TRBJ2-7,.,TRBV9,TGTGCCAGCGGTCGAGGGACTAGCGGCTACGAGCAGTACTTC,CASGRGTSGYEQYF
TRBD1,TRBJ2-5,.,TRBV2,TGTGCCAGCAGTGGGGACAGGGGGCGTCGGGAGACCCAGTACTTC,CASSGDRGRRETQYF
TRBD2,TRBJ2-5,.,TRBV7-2,TGTGCCAGCAGCTTTGTTTATCTAGCGGGCCAAGAGACCCAGTACTTC,CASSFVYLAGQETQYF
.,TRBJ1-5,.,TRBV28,TGTGCCAGCACCGCAGGGAATGGTCAGCCCCAGCATTTT,CASTAGNGQPQHF
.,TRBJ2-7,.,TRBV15,TGTGCCACCAGCAGAGAGGGCAGGCAGTACTTC,CATSREGRQYF
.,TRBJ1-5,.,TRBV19,TGTGCCAGTAGTGCCCGCGGGGGAAGAGGTCAGCCCCAGCATTTT,CASSARGGRGQPQHF
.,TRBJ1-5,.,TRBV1,TGCACCAGCAGCCAAGGTCGCCTCGGTAGCCAGCATTTT,CTSSQGRLGSQHF
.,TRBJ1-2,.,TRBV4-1,TGCGCCAGCAGCCGACCACGGGAGGTATATGGCTACACCTTC,CASSRPREVYGYTF
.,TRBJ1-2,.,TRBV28,TGTGCCAGCAGGGCCTCAACCCCAGACAGGATTAACTATGGCTACACCTTC,CASRASTPDRINYGYTF
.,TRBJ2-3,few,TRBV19,TGTGCCAGTAGTATCCGGAGTGGGGCAATCGCAGATACGCAGTATTTT,CASSIRSGAIADTQYF
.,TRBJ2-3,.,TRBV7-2,TGTGCCAGCAGCTCGAACAGGGCGGATACGCAGTATTTT,CASSSNRADTQYF
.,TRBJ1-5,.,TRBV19,TGTGCCAGTAGGTGGGGGGGCGTCAATCAGCCCCAGCATTTT,CASRWGGVNQPQHF
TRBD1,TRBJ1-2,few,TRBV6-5,TGTGCCAGCAGTTACGACAGGGCCCCCTATGGCTACACCTTC,CASSYDRAPYGYTF
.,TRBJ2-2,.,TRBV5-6,TGTGCCAGCAGCTACTTATCCGGGGAGCTGTTTTTT,CASSYLSGELFF
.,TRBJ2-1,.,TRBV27,TGTGCCAGCGGATCAGGGTTAAGCTCCTACAATGAGCAGTTCTTC,CASGSGLSSYNEQFF
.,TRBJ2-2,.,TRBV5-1,TGCGCCAGCAGCTTTGGGCAGGCGAACACCGGGGAGCTGTTTTTT,CASSFGQANTGELFF
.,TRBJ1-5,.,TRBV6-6,TGTGCCAGCACCCTCCGGGTTGGCAATCAGCCCCAGCATTTT,CASTLRVGNQPQHF
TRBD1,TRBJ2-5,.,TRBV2,TGTGCCAGCAGGGGGGTAACCACAGGGGGCGCGGGGACCCAGTACTTC,CASRGVTTGGAGTQYF
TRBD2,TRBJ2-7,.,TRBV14,TGTGCCAGCAGGGCAGCGGGGGCCGGCGAGCAGTACTTC,CASRAAGAGEQYF
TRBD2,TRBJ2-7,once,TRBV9,TGTGCCAGCAGCGTATCGGGACTAGCGGGAGGTTCCTACGAGCAGTACTTC,CASSVSGLAGGSYEQYF
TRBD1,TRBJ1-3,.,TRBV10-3,TGTGCCATCAGTACCTATGGACAGGATCCTGGAGGAAACACCATATATTTT,CAISTYGQDPGGNTIYF
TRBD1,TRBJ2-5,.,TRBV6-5,TGTGCCAGCAGCAGTGGACAGGGAGGAGCGGAGACCCAGTACTTC,CASSSGQGGAETQYF
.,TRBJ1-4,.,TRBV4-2,TGTGCCAGCGGGTTCCCGACTACCCGAGAAAAACTGTTTTTT,CASGFPTTREKLFF
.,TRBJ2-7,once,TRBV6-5,TGTGCCAGCAGTTACTCGCTAACAGGGTTGTTCGAGCAGTACTTC,CASSYSLTGLFEQYF
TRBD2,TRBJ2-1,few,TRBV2,TGTGCCACACTACTAGCGAGTGGTTATAGTGAGCAGTTCTTC,CATLLASGYSEQFF
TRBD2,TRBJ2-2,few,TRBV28,TGTGCCAGCAGTCCCTCCGGGGTAGCGGGAGACACCGGGGAGCTGTTTTTT,CASSPSGVAGDTGELFF
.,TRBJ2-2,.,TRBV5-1,TGCGCCAGCAGGGAGGGGGCCCGGAACACCGGGGAGCTGTTTTTT,CASREGARNTGELFF
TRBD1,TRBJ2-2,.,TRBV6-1,TGTGCCTGCGGACAGGGGGACTACACCGGGGAGCTGTTTTTT,CACGQGDYTGELFF
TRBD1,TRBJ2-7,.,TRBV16,TGTGCCAGCAGCCAAGGACAGGGGGCTTACTACGAGCAGTACTTC,CASSQGQGAYYEQYF
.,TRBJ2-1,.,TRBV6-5,TGTGCCAGCAGTTACTCGATGTCTTACGGGAATGAGCAGTTCTTC,CASSYSMSYGNEQFF
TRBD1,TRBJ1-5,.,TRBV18,TGTGCCAGCTCACCTACACAGGGGGCGGGCAATCAGCCCCAGCATTTT,CASSPTQGAGNQPQHF
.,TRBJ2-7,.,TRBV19,TGTGCCAGTAGTCCAAGGACTGGCAACTCCTACGAGCAGTACTTC,CASSPRTGNSYEQYF
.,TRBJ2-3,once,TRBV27,TGTGCCAGCAGTCCGGGAAGAGATACGCAGTATTTT,CASSPGRDTQYF
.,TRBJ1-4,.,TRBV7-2,TGTGCCAGCAGCTTAGCGGGCATACAAGGACAGCCTAATGAAAAACTGTTTTTT,CASSLAGIQGQPNEKLFF
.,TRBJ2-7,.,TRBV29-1,TGCAGCGTTGAAGTCGGCGGGATTGGCTCCTACGAGCAGTACTTC,CSVEVGGIGSYEQYF
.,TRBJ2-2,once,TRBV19,TGTGCCAGTAGTCCTCCTACTAGTACCGGGGAGCTGTTTTTT,CASSPPTSTGELFF
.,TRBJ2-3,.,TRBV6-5,TGTGCCAGCAGTTATGGGCCGGGATCAGATACGCAGTATTTT,CASSYGPGSDTQYF
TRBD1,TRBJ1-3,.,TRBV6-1,TGTGCCAGCAGTCCAGACAGGGCGAACGGAAACACCATATATTTT,CASSPDRANGNTIYF
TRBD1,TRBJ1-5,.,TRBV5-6,TGTGCCAGCAGCTTGGGGACAGGTGGGAGCAATCAGCCCCAGCATTTT,CASSLGTGGSNQPQHF
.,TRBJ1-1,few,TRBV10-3,TGTGCCATCAGTCTGACAGACACGAACACTGAAGCTTTCTTT,CAISLTDTNTEAFF
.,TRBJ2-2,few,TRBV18,TGTGCCAGCTCACCACCAACTGGGAGTCCGAACACCGGGGAGCTGTTTTTT,CASSPPTGSPNTGELFF
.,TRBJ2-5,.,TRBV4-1,TGCGCCAGCAGCCAAGCGGTAACTAGCCAAGAGACCCAGTACTTC,CASSQAVTSQETQYF
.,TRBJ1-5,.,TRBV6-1,TGTGCCAGCAGTGAGTTAGGCAATCAGCCCCAGCATTTT,CASSELGNQPQHF
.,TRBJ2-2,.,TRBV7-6,TGTGCCAGCAGCCTAAACACCGGGGAGCTGTTTTTT,CASSLNTGELFF
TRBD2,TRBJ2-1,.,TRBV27,TGTGCCAGCAGTTTATTTTCTAGCGGGAGTTATAATGAGCAGTTCTTC,CASSLFSSGSYNEQFF
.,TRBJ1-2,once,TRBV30,TGTGCCTGGAGTGTATCGTCCCTGTATGGCTACACCTTC,CAWSVSSLYGYTF
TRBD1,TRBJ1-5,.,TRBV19,TGTGCCAGTAGTATGAGACAGGGAGCGATCAATCAGCCCCAGCATTTT,CASSMRQGAINQPQHF
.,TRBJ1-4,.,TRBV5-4,TGTGCCAGCACCTCGGTGGGAGATGAAAAACTGTTTTTT,CASTSVGDEKLFF
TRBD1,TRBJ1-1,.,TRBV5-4,TGTGCCAGCAGCCCCGGGGTCCGAACAGGGGCAGGTTTCACTGAAGCTTTCTTT,CASSPGVRTGAGFTEAFF